The 23 T cell receptor beta chains below come from one sample, sequenced in a study of CD8 T cells in ankylosing spondylitis. Study results and caveats: Apparently characteristic of ankylosing spondylitis blood was a TCR beta motif (about 8 highly homologous variants).

TCRdb reprocessed the 5' RACE reads with MiXCR, giving one entry per CDR3 protein. The sample includes 500,000 to 650,000 distinct CDR3 sequences, approximately 5.3% of them seen just once. No antigen has been identified for these receptors. Input material: blood, either unsorted or a sorted T cell fraction (not recorded which). The receptors derive from a male donor with ankylosing spondylitis.

This clonotype was seen ten or more times. The CDR3 region has the DNA TGTGCCAGTAGTCCGACGCAGGCAACCAGCACAGATACGCAGTATTTT. It encodes CASSPTQATSTDTQYF. The chain couples TRBV19 to TRBJ2-3, with unresolved D. V lost 5 bases, J lost 0 bases, and 15 bases lay in between. This CDR3 region has 16 residues. Germline CDR1 reads LNHDA; CDR2 reads SQIVND (reference sequence).

This clonotype was seen at least ten times. This chain uses TRBV15 with TRBJ2-1, with D uncertain. V was cut by 1 base and J by 4 bases, with 2 bases left in between. Per germline, CDR1 LNHNV and CDR2 YYDKDF (reference sequence). This CDR3 has 12 residues. DNA for the CDR3: TGTGCCACCAGCAGAGTATACAATGAGCAGTTCTTC. Translating gives CATSRVYNEQFF.

This clonotype was picked up many times. As DNA, the CDR3 is TGCAGTGTAAAGACAGGGGGGGGCGAAAAACTGTTTTTT. This gives the protein CSVKTGGGEKLFF. The V and J genes are TRBV20-1 and TRBJ1-4; 9 bases align to TRBD1. This CDR3 contains 13 residues. J lost 8 bases, V lost 7 bases, and 8 bases had no gene match. The V gene's germline CDR1 is DFQATT and CDR2 SNEGSKA (reference sequence).

This clonotype was seen at least ten times. The J gene is TRBJ1-4, the V gene TRBV29-1; D might be TRBD1 (5 bases). CDR1 SQVTM and CDR2 ANQGSEA come from the germline V gene. Trimming stripped 6 bases from V and 3 bases from J, with 14 bases between. CDR3 length equals 14 residues. CDR3 region: CSVLQGRSNEKLFF. The CDR3, as DNA: TGCAGCGTGCTTCAGGGCCGGTCTAATGAAAAACTGTTTTTT.

This clonotype has at least ten counts. The rearrangement uses TRBV29-1 and TRBJ2-5; 8 positions agree with TRBD1. CDR3 length: 12 residues. J gave up 4 bases and V 4 bases, and 2 bases lay outside the gene matches. Germline assignment: CDR1 SQVTM and CDR2 ANQGSEA. The CDR3 here is CSVVQGAETQYF. The CDR3 bases are TGCAGCGTTGTTCAGGGGGCAGAGACCCAGTACTTC.

This clonotype was recorded at least ten times. V gene TRBV15 combines with J gene TRBJ1-5; D not resolved. CDR1 LNHNV and CDR2 YYDKDF come from the germline V gene (reference sequence). Trimming removed 2 bases from V and 5 bases from J, with 13 bases in between. The length of the CDR3 is 15 residues. DNA for the CDR3: TGTGCCACCAGCAGAATTCAGGCGGCCGATCAGCCCCAGCATTTT. This translates into CATSRIQAADQPQHF.

In this sample, this clonotype turned up many times. The chain uses TRBV5-1 and TRBJ1-2, with D maybe TRBD1 (6 bases). This CDR3 is built from 13 residues. The germline CDR1 and CDR2 sequences are SGHRS and YFSETQ. V lost 4 bases and J 7 bases, leaving 14 bases between the germline ends. CDR3 sequence: CASSPRTAGGYTF. Written as DNA, the CDR3 is TGCGCCAGCAGCCCTCGGACAGCGGGTGGCTACACCTTC.

This clonotype was seen ten or more times. The rearrangement joins TRBV7-2 to TRBJ2-1; 7 bases fit TRBD2. J lost 8 bases, V lost 4 bases, and 5 bases had no gene match. The CDR3 spans 13 residues. CDR1 and CDR2 from the germline V gene are SGHTA and FQGNSA. The CDR3 protein is CASSYRLAYEQFF. Here the CDR3 DNA reads TGTGCCAGCAGCTATAGACTAGCATATGAGCAGTTCTTC.

This clonotype has ten or more counts. This chain connects TRBV29-1 to TRBJ1-2; tentative D call: TRBD1 (6 bases). The length of the CDR3 is 12 residues. The germline CDR1 and CDR2 sequences are SQVTM and ANQGSEA. V lost 6 bases to trimming and J lost 3 bases, with 11 bases between them. As DNA, the CDR3 is TGCAGCGTCCTCAGGGGCGACTATGGCTACACCTTC. Translating gives CSVLRGDYGYTF.

A few counts support this clonotype. The chain is built from TRBV27 and TRBJ2-3; perhaps TRBD1 as D (5 bases). Germline values: CDR1 MNHEY, CDR2 SMNVEV (reference sequence). With 7 bases removed from V and 2 bases from J, the gap between germline ends came to 16 bases. This CDR3 spans 15 amino acids. This CDR3 reads CASTPRGFPTDTQYF. The CDR3 nucleotides are TGTGCCAGCACCCCTAGGGGTTTTCCCACAGATACGCAGTATTTT.

J is TRBJ2-1 and V is TRBV4-1, with TRBD2 as a possible D gene (6 bases). V lost 6 bases to trimming and J lost 7 bases, with 22 bases between them. Germline values: CDR1 MGHRA, CDR2 YSYEKL. This CDR3 spans 16 amino acids. The CDR3 coding sequence is TGCGCCAGCAGTCAAATGGGACTCCGGCGGAGAAATGAGCAGTTCTTC. Its protein product is CASSQMGLRRRNEQFF.

At least ten counts were recorded for this clonotype. The CDR3 here is CASSYLPWGHEQFF. The CDR3 region has the DNA TGTGCCAGCAGTTATCTGCCCTGGGGCCATGAGCAGTTCTTC. This chain connects TRBV6-2 or TRBV6-3 to TRBJ2-1; perhaps TRBD1 as D (5 bases). CDR3 length: 14 amino acids. V lost 3 bases to trimming and J lost 8 bases, with 14 bases between them. CDR1 MNHEY and CDR2 SVGEGT come from the germline V gene.

At least ten counts were recorded for this clonotype. J is TRBJ1-4 and V is TRBV11-2, with D perhaps TRBD1 (5 bases). Trimming left V 5 bases short and J 3 bases short, with 13 bases between. The CDR3 covers 15 residues. CDR1 is SGHAT and CDR2 is FQNNGV in the germline V gene. CDR3 loop: CASSRGNGANEKLFF. The CDR3 nucleotides read TGTGCCAGCAGCCGGGGGAATGGGGCTAATGAAAAACTGTTTTTT.

This clonotype has ten or more counts. The chain is built from TRBV7-2 and TRBJ2-5, with D maybe TRBD2 (6 bases). The CDR3 runs to 16 residues. V lost 1 base and J 5 bases, leaving 17 bases between the germline ends. Germline CDR1 is SGHTA and CDR2 is FQGNSA. In nucleotides, the CDR3 is TGTGCCAGCAGCTTAGTTCCGGGAGTTAAATTGGAGACCCAGTACTTC. It translates to CASSLVPGVKLETQYF.

This clonotype was seen repeatedly, ten times or more. The chain couples TRBV4-3 to TRBJ2-2; no definite D call. Germline V gene data show CDR1 as LGHNA and CDR2 as YSLEER. The V end lost 1 base, the J end lost 0 bases, and 6 bases lay between the germline ends. The CDR3 covers 15 residues. This CDR3 is CASSQGATNTGELFF. CDR3 DNA: TGCGCCAGCAGCCAAGGGGCAACGAACACCGGGGAGCTGTTTTTT.

This clonotype occurred many times. V gene TRBV5-5 combines with J gene TRBJ1-1, with D uncertain. Germline V gene lookup returns CDR1 SGHKS and CDR2 YYEKEE (reference sequence). The V and J ends lost 4 bases and 4 bases respectively, with 11 bases between them. The CDR3 length is 13 residues. CDR3 DNA sequence: TGTGCCAGCAGCGCTACCTGGGGCACTGAAGCTTTCTTT. It translates to CASSATWGTEAFF.

This clonotype was seen ten or more times. J is TRBJ1-2 and V is TRBV7-9, with a possible D match to TRBD1 (6 bases). V was clipped by 5 bases and J by 6 bases, with 13 bases between them. The CDR3 covers 13 residues. The germline V gene has CDR1 SEHNR and CDR2 FQNEAQ (reference sequence). CDR3 sequence: CASSPRGQDGYTF. CDR3 in DNA: TGTGCCAGCAGCCCACGGGGGCAGGATGGCTACACCTTC. Combining the CDR3 with reference TRBV7-9 and TRBJ1-2 gives the whole variable domain DTGVSQNPRHKITKRGQNVTFRCDPISEHNRLYWYRQTLGQGPEFLTYFQNEAQLEKSRLLSDRFSAERPKGSFSTLEIQRTEQGDSAMYLCASSPRGQDGYTFGSGTRLTVV.

This clonotype was picked up many times. This chain connects TRBV10-3 to TRBJ1-5; D not certain. Germline CDR1 is ENHRY and CDR2 is SYGVKD. CDR3 length: 13 amino acids. Trimming took 7 bases from V and 2 from J, leaving 9 bases between them. In DNA form, the CDR3 reads TGTGCCATCAAAGGGATGGGCAATCAGCCCCAGCATTTT. Translation gives CAIKGMGNQPQHF.

The rearrangement links TRBV5-5 to TRBJ2-1; 13 bases are a match to TRBD2. The germline V gene has CDR1 SGHKS and CDR2 YYEKEE (reference sequence). The CDR3 has 16 amino acids. J gave up 9 bases and V 3 bases, and 9 bases lay outside the gene matches. The CDR3 here is CASSSWTSGSDGEQFF. The CDR3 DNA reads TGTGCCAGCAGCTCCTGGACTAGCGGGAGCGACGGTGAGCAGTTCTTC.

This clonotype was found many times. The CDR3 loop reads CASSPSVAGGQWEFF. The CDR3 DNA is TGTGCCAGCAGTCCCTCGGTAGCGGGGGGGCAATGGGAGTTCTTC. The J gene is TRBJ2-1, the V gene TRBV28; 11 nucleotides match TRBD2. Germline V lookup: CDR1 MDHEN, CDR2 SYDVKM. V shed 5 bases and J 14 bases; nucleotides not matched to a gene: 14. This CDR3 is built from 15 residues.

This clonotype appeared many times. The chain has TRBV20-1 and TRBJ2-5; possibly TRBD1 or TRBD2 for D (5 bases each). Per the germline V gene, CDR1 is DFQATT and CDR2 is SNEGSKA (reference sequence). The CDR3 length is 12 residues. The V and J ends lost 0 bases and 5 bases respectively, with 7 bases between them. CDR3 sequence: CSARDWGETQYF. The CDR3 region has the DNA TGCAGTGCTAGAGATTGGGGGGAGACCCAGTACTTC.

This clonotype was recorded at least ten times. The V gene is TRBV11-2, the J gene TRBJ2-7, with 12 bases that match TRBD1. CDR3 length: 15 amino acids. The J segment lost 4 bases and the V segment lost 4 bases, leaving 5 bases of the junction unmatched. Germline CDR1 SGHAT, CDR2 FQNNGV. Here the CDR3 DNA reads TGTGCCAGCAGCTCCGGGACAGGGGGCGGATACGAGCAGTACTTC. Translated, it gives CASSSGTGGGYEQYF.

This clonotype was detected only a few times. This rearrangement joins TRBV20-1 to TRBJ2-7; 7 nucleotides align to TRBD1. J was trimmed by 4 bases and V by 3 bases; bases with no gene match: 9. Germline V gives CDR1 DFQATT, CDR2 SNEGSKA (reference sequence). This CDR3 has 14 residues. The CDR3 loop reads CSASGTAPGYEQYF. CDR3 nucleotides: TGCAGTGCTAGTGGGACAGCGCCGGGTTACGAGCAGTACTTC.